These T cell receptor beta chains were read from a single sample in a study of shared clonotypes between healthy human individuals. The repertoire was sequenced with immunoSEQ multiplex PCR; TCRdb's copy has only in-frame clones and lacks some. The sample lists around 600,000 clones, 85% to 95% occurring once. Sequenced sample: naive CD8+ T cells sorted from blood. These receptors all stem from a woman in her 30s in good health. CDR3s include the opening cysteine and the closing phenylalanine or tryptophan. Rows may omit the clone size; those that give it use once, few, many or a size class.

V | size | CDR3
TRBV30 | . | CAWSGTGSGNTIYF
TRBV10-3 | . | CATWGPLDEQFF
TRBV13 | . | CASSLGPVALERGGKFF
TRBV6-5 | . | CASSYGVDGGYTF
TRBV14 | . | CASSQVPRGDTQYF
TRBV7-9 | . | CASSYRDFTKETQYF
TRBV28 | . | CASGNPYNEQFF
TRBV27 | . | CASSLFAGAGYEQYF
TRBV27 | once | CASSPVGGARDTQYF
TRBV20-1 | . | CSAVNTGELFF
TRBV5-5 | . | CASSLSGYEQYF
TRBV7-6 | . | CASSFDIFDEQFF
TRBV5-4 | . | CASSLGRAASYEQYF
TRBV28 | . | CASSFLGGTYEQYF
TRBV6-1 | . | CASSGGLSYEQYF
TRBV5-6 | once | CASSLASYEQYF
TRBV11-2 | . | CASSLDSLLGNTIYF
TRBV7-9 | . | CASSPWGSSGPQETQYF
TRBV28 | . | CASSNRDRNYEQYF
TRBV7-9 | . | CASSLGRKRDEQYF
TRBV7-9 | . | CAGGYGNTIYF
TRBV4-1 | . | CASRGTISSYNEQFF
TRBV11-2 | . | CASSLAQGAYEQYF
TRBV19 | . | CASSPWGNTEAFF
TRBV27 | . | CASSLDGQNQPQHF
TRBV2 | . | CASKDKDYEQYF
TRBV7-9 | . | CASSPFLTANGADVRTAFF
TRBV19 | . | CASSSGVFLPSYEQYF
TRBV28 | once | CASSRSQGRNEKLFF
TRBV13 | . | CASSLVRNYEQYF
TRBV9 | . | CASSDPNFPYEQYF
TRBV28 | . | CASFPGGLNYGYTF
TRBV7-9 | . | CASSLDADLGYGYTF
TRBV5-1 | once | CASSLRSPGNEQFF
TRBV20-1 | . | CSAGDKDGYTF
TRBV27 | . | CASSLFPGVRSGANVLTF
TRBV28 | . | CASSLINSPEAFF
TRBV9 | once | CASSVGGPGLGVDEQFF
TRBV18 | . | CASSPQIPALRQGRRYEQYF
TRBV6-6 | . | CASSHREKDSPLHF
TRBV7-8 | . | CASSLAVSYEQYF
TRBV29-1 | . | CSVGGGSTEAFF
TRBV11-1 | . | CASSLLEGRDDYGYTF
TRBV7-9 | . | CASSLDRDNEQFF
TRBV5-6 | once | CASRLGGNEQFF
TRBV5-1 | . | CASSFLAGNNEQFF
TRBV27 | . | CASSSGTGGNQPQHF
TRBV27 | . | CASSLSTHMEQYF
TRBV2 | once | CASSGTSGGTDTQYF
TRBV25-1 | . | CASSPRTGRLAEQYF
TRBV6-1 | few | CASSEEAPRYTGELFF
TRBV7-9 | . | CASSEGLSNQPQHF
TRBV11-3 | . | CASSLGGSGNTIYF